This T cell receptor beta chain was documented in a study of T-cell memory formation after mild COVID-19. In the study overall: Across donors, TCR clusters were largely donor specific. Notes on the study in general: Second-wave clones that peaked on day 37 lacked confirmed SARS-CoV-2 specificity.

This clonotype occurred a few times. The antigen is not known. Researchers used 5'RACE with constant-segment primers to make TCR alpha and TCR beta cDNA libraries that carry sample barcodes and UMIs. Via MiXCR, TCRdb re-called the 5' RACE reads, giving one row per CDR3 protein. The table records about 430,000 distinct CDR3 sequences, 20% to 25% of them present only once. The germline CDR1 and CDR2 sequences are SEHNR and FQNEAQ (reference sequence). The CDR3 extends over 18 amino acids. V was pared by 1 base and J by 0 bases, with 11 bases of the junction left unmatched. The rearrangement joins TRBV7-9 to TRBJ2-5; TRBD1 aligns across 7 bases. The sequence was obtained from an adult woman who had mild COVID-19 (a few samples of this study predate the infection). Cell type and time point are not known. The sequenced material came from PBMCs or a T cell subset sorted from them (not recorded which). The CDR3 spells CASSLVNTGQRNQETQYF. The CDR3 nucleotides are TGTGCCAGCAGCTTAGTCAATACGGGACAGCGAAACCAAGAGACCCAGTACTTC.